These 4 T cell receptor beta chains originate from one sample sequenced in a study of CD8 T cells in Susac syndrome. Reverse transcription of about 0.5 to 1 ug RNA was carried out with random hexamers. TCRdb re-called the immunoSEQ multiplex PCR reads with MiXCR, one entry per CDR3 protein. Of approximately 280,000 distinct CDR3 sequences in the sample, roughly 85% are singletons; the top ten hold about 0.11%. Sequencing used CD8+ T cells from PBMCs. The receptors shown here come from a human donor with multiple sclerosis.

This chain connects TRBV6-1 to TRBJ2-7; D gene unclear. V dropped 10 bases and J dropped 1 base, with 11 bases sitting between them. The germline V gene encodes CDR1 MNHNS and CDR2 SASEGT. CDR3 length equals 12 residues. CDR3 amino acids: CATSTVSYEQYF. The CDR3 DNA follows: TGTGCCACCTCGACCGTTTCCTACGAGCAGTACTTC.

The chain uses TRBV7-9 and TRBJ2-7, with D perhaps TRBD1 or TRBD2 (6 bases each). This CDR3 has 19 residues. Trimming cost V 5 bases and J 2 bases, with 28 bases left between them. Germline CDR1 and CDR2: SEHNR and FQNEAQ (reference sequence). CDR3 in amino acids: CASSNRVLKGLAPTYEQYF. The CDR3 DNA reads TGTGCCAGCAGCAACAGGGTTCTGAAGGGGCTAGCGCCGACCTACGAGCAGTACTTC. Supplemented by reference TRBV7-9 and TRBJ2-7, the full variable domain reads DTGVSQNPRHKITKRGQNVTFRCDPISEHNRLYWYRQTLGQGPEFLTYFQNEAQLEKSRLLSDRFSAERPKGSFSTLEIQRTEQGDSAMYLCASSNRVLKGLAPTYEQYFGPGTRLTVT.

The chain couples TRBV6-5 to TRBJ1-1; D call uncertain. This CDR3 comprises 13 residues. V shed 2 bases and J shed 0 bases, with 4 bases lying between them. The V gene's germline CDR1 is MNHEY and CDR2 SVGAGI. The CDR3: CASSYQMNTEAFF. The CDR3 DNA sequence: TGTGCCAGCAGTTACCAGATGAACACTGAAGCTTTCTTT.

The CDR3 DNA reads as TGTGCCAGCAGCCTGGGACTGGAAAATGAGCAGTTCTTC. As protein: CASSLGLENEQFF. This chain links TRBV5-4 with TRBJ2-1; D may be TRBD2 (6 bases). Per germline, CDR1 SGHNT and CDR2 YYREEE (reference sequence). V was cut by 4 bases and J by 7 bases, with 12 bases left in between. This CDR3 has 13 residues.